The present entry profiles one TCR beta chain with its context. Germline CDR1 and CDR2: SGHAT and FQDESV (reference sequence). The length of the CDR3 is 14 residues. The J segment lost 5 bases and the V segment lost 5 bases, leaving 8 bases of the junction unmatched. The data were produced by immunoSEQ multiplex PCR, yet TCRdb's version contains in-frame clones alone and is incomplete. The data contain 98,000 or so clones, roughly nine tenths of them singletons. This record comes from a study of blood T cell repertoires in COVID-19. Looking at the study overall: Specimens from acute and convalescent COVID-19 originated in the United States, Italy and Spain. Sample material is recorded as cDNA or gDNA derived from T cells, B-cell-depleted T cells, or PBMCs.

Sequences were obtained from peripheral blood. This sequence originates from a human donor in a cohort sampled during active COVID-19. This chain links TRBV11-1 with TRBJ2-5, with TRBD1 matching over 7 bases. The CDR3 sequence: CASSTRGLEETQYF. Written as DNA, the CDR3 is TGTGCCAGCAGCACAAGGGGGCTGGAGGAGACCCAGTACTTC.